The sequence of this TCR beta chain was determined in a study of cytomegalovirus exposure and HLA in healthy donors. Overall study: A preliminary data release comprised 80 million to 95 million unique TCRs obtained from HLA-typed donors. Among the 398 genotyped donors, 70% to 90% were placed in the Caucasian-associated ancestry cluster. Study-wide results and caveats: CMV serostatus was the sole immune exposure data available.

Amplification used 60 Vbeta primers and 13 Jbeta primers. TCRdb's copy holds only in-frame clones and misses some; the assay was immunoSEQ multiplex PCR. The sample lists around 120,000 clones, 80% seen once, with approximately 0.22% in the top ten. CDR3 size: 15 residues. V lost 1 base, J lost 1 base, and 10 bases lay in between. Germline V gene lookup returns CDR1 SGHTA and CDR2 FQGTGA. This clone was seen more than once but under ten times. Its antigen is unidentified. This TCR was recovered from a man aged 45-60 years in good health and CMV-seronegative. Sequenced input: PBMCs. The V call is TRBV7-3, the J call TRBJ1-1; TRBD1 is a possible D gene (5 bases). As DNA, the CDR3 is TGTGCCAGCAGCTTAATGGGCAGGGCGAACACTGAAGCTTTCTTT. It codes for CASSLMGRANTEAFF. The whole variable domain, remainder taken from reference TRBV7-3 and TRBJ1-1, is GAGVSQTPSNKVTEKGKYVELRCDPISGHTALYWYRQSLGQGPEFLIYFQGTGAADDSGLPNDRFFAVRPEGSVSTLKIQRTERGDSAVYLCASSLMGRANTEAFFGQGTRLTVV.